This TCR beta chain was profiled in a study of early T cells in non-severe SARS-CoV-2 infection. Background on the study: The authors sequenced bulk RNA from unsorted whole blood, leaving chains unpaired. The study, taken as a whole, reports: The study's VDJdb matching favored anti-spike CD8 responses and missed private and CD4 specificities.

Germline lookup yields CDR1 MNHEY and CDR2 SVGAGI. V was clipped by 2 bases and J by 1 base, with 5 bases between them. CDR3 length: 13 residues. Each single cDNA molecule received a unique molecular identifier. TCRdb itself ran the 5' RACE reads through MiXCR, one entry per CDR3 protein. The data show about 75,000 distinct CDR3 sequences, with around 11% seen just once and around 11% held by the top ten. Worth noting for this clonotype: What it recognizes is unknown.

This chain links TRBV6-5 with TRBJ1-1; no firm D call. The starting material was whole blood, obtained at baseline. This clonotype was obtained from an adult who was a healthcare worker with PCR-confirmed SARS-CoV-2 infection or an uninfected control (not recorded which). The CDR3 sequence is CASSYGRNTEAFF. The CDR3 coding sequence is TGTGCCAGCAGTTACGGACGGAACACTGAAGCTTTCTTT.